This T cell receptor (beta chain) is from a study of beta chain features in type 1 diabetes. Isolated RNA was reverse transcribed in full, so expressed TCRB transcripts were sequenced. Generated by immunoSEQ multiplex PCR, the TCRdb table keeps only in-frame clones and is missing some. The sample consists of more than 550,000 clones, 11% to 15% of them appearing once. Around 120 mL of blood, on average, came from one heparinised draw per donor. CD4+ naive, central memory, regulatory and stem cell-like memory cells were sorted via CD45RO/CCR7/CD25/CD127/CD95/CD27. Comment on this clone: Antigen: not known.

Trimming took 8 bases from V and 5 from J, leaving 13 bases between them. The germline V gene has CDR1 LNHNV and CDR2 YYDKDF (reference sequence). The CDR3 contains 13 residues. Study findings and constraints: In every one of the four CD4+ subsets, TCRB CDR3s were moderately but significantly shorter in Type 1 diabetes patients. Cells with high TCR expression could be over-represented by cDNA sequencing.

V gene TRBV15 combines with J gene TRBJ2-1; D possibly uses TRBD1 or TRBD2 (5 bases each). This clonotype originated in a man younger than 35 with type 1 diabetes. The sample taken for sequencing was naive CD4+ T cells from blood. The CDR3 region has the DNA TGTGCCACCGGGGCGGGCCTTCACAATGAGCAGTTCTTC. Residues: CATGAGLHNEQFF.